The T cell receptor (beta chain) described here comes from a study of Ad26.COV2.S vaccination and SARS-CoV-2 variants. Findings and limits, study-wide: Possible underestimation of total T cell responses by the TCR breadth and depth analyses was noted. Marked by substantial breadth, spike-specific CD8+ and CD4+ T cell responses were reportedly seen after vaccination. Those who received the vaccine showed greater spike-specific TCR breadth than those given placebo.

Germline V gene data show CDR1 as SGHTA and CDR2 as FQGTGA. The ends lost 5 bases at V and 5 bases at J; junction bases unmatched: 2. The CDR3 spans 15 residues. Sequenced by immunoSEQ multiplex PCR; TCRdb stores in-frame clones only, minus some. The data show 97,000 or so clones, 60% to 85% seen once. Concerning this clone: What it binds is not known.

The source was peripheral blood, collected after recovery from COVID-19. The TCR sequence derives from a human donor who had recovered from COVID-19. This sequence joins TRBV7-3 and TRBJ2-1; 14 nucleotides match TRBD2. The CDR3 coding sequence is TGTGCCAGCAGCCCGACTAGCGGGGGGGACAATGAGCAGTTCTTC. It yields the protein CASSPTSGGDNEQFF.